This T cell receptor beta chain emerged from a study of beta chain features in type 1 diabetes. About the research overall: Patients shared similar age, gender and cell yields with healthy donors. Study-wide results and caveats: A possible short-template PCR bias applies equally to patients and controls.

TCRB transcripts that were expressed got sequenced, as all of the isolated RNA had been reverse transcribed. Sequencing was performed with immunoSEQ multiplex PCR; in TCRdb, only in-frame clones are kept and a portion is missing. Counted here are about 140,000 clones, roughly 10% occurring once; the ten biggest clones make up approximately 0.65%. At least ten counts were recorded for this clone. Antigen unknown. This CDR3 has 15 amino acids. With 8 bases clipped from V and 4 bases from J, the junction kept 4 bases outside the gene matches. CDR1 and CDR2 from the germline V gene are SGHVS and FQNEAQ. The chain employs TRBV7-8 and TRBJ2-3; 15 nucleotides match TRBD2. Input material: central memory CD4+ T cells from blood. This receptor was identified in a woman between 40 and 50 years old in good health. CDR3 sequence (DNA): TGTGCCAGCCGCGGACTAGCGGGGGGGGCAGATACGCAGTATTTT. It is translated as CASRGLAGGADTQYF. The entire variable domain, with the rest obtained from reference TRBV7-8 and TRBJ2-3, is as follows: GAGVSQSPRYKVAKRGQDVALRCDPISGHVSLFWYQQALGQGPEFLTYFQNEAQLDKSGLPSDRFFAERPEGSVSTLKIQRTQQEDSAVYLCASRGLAGGADTQYFGPGTRLTVL.